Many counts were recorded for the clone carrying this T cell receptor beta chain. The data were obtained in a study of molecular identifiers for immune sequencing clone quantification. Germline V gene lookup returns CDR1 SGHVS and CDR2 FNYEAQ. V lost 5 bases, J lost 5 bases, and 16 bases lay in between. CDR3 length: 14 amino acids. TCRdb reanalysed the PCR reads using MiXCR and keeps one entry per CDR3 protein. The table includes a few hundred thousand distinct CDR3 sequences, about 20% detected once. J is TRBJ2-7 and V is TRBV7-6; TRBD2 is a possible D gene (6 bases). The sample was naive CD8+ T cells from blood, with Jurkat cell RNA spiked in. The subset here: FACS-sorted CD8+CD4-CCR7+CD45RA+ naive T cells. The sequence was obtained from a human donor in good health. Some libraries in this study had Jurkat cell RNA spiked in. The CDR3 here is CASSPAPGLHEQYF. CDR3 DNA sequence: TGTGCCAGCAGCCCGGCGCCGGGACTCCACGAGCAGTACTTC.